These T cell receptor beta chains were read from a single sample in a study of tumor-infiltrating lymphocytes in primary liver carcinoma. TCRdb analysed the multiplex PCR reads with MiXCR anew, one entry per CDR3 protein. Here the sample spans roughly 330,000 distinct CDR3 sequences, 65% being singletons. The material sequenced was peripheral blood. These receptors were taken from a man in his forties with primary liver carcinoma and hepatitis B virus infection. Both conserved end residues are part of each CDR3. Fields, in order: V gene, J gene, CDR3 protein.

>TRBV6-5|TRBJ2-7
CASSYSRAISYEQYF
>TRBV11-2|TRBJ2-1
CASSLAERLSYNEQFF
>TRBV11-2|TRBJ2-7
CTSSPSGTSGYEQYF
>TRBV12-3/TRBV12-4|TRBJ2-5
CDSSPTGGLAGETQYF
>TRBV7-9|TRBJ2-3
CASSLEFPPDTKYF
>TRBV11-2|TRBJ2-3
CVSRTHYGGTDMQYF
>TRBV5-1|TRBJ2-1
CASSRSFGGGSYNEQFF
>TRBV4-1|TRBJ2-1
CASSLRSGTSSNEQFF
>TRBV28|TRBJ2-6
CASSPSPGTGANVLTF
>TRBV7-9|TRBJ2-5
CTSSYGTGQETQYF
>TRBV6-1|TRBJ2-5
CASSYTSGQETQYF
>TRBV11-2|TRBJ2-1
CASSLVGGRWGTVEQFF
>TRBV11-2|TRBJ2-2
CVSSSDGELFF
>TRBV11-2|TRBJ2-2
CANSLAVQGAGELLF
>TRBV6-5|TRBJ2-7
CASSYSSGSSYEQYF
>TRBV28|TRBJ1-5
CASSRGNNQPQHF
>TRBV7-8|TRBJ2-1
CASSTRTGNEQFF
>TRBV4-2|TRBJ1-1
CASSQVIEHTEAFF
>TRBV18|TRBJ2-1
CASSPSSSGRNNEQFF
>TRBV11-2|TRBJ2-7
CASGGHRGDLSVQYF
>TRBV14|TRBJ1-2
CASIQDKNDRPYGYTF
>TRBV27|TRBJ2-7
CASSLSGVYEQYF
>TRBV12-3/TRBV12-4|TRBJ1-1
CVSSGTVLEAFF
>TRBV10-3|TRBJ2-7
CAISSGREIYEQYF
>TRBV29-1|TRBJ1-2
CSVEEDRNYGYTF
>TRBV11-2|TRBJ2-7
CASRSGTALFSYEQYF
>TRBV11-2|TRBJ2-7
CESSLAYSYEQYF
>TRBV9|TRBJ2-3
CASSVEQRTDTQYF
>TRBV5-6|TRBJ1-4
CASSLVGTRNEKLFF
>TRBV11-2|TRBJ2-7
CASSLSGELYEQYF
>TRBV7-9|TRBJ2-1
CASSSTGGLYNEQFF